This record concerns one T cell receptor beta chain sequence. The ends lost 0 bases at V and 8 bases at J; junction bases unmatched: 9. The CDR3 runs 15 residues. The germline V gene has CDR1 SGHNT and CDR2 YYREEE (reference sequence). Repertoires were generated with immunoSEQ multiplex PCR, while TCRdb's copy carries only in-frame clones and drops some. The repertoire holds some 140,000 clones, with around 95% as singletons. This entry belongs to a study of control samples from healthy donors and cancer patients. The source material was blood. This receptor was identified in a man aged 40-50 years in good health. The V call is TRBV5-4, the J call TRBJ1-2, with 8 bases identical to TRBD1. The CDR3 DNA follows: TGTGCCAGCAGCTTGGTGGGGCAGGGGGCGAGCGGCTACACCTTC. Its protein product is CASSLVGQGASGYTF.